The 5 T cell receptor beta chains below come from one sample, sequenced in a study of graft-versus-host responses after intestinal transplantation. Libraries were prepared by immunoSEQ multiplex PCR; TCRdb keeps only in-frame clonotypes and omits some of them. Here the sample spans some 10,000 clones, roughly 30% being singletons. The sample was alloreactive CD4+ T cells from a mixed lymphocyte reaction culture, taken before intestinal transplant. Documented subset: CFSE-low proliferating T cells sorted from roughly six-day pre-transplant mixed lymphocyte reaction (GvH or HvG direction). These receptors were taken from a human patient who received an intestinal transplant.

The CDR3 nucleotides are TGTGCCAGCAGCGTAAAGAATAGCGGGCTTAACACCGGGGAGCTGTTTTTT. Its protein product is CASSVKNSGLNTGELFF. The chain is built from TRBV7-9 and TRBJ2-2, with TRBD2 matching over 7 bases. V dropped 5 bases and J dropped 2; count of bases not matched to a gene: 11. The germline CDR1 and CDR2 sequences are SEHNR and FQNEAQ (reference sequence). The CDR3 is made up of 17 amino acids.

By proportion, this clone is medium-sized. CDR3 protein: CASSFSVEAYEQYF. In DNA form, the CDR3 reads TGTGCCAGCAGTTTTTCAGTGGAAGCTTACGAGCAGTACTTC. The rearrangement uses TRBV27 and TRBJ2-7; no clear D gene. Germline V gene sequence: CDR1 MNHEY, CDR2 SMNVEV (reference sequence). The CDR3 length is 14 residues. The V gene lost 3 bases and the J gene lost 4 bases, with 13 bases spanning the gap.

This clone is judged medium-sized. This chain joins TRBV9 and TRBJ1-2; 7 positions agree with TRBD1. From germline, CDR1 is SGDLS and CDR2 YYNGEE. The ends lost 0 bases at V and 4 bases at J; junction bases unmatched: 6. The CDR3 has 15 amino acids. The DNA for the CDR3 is TGTGCCAGCAGCGTAGAGGTGACAGGGAGCTATGGCTACACCTTC. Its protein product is CASSVEVTGSYGYTF.

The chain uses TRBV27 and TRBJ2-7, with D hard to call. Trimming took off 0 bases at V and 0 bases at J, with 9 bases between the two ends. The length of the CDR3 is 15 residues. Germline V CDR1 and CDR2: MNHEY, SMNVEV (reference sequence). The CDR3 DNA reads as TGTGCCAGCAGTTTATCCGCCCCGAGCTCCTACGAGCAGTACTTC. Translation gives CASSLSAPSSYEQYF.

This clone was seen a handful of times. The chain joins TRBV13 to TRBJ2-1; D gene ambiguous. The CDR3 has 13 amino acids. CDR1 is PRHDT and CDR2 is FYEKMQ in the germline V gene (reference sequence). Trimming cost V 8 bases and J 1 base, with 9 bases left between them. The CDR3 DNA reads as TGTGCCAGCCAAGTAGGGTCCTACAATGAGCAGTTCTTC. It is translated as CASQVGSYNEQFF. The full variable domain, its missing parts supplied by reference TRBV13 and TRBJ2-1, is AAGVIQSPRHLIKEKRETATLKCYPIPRHDTVYWYQQGPGQDPQFLISFYEKMQSDKGSIPDRFSAQQFSDYHSELNMSSLELGDSALYFCASQVGSYNEQFFGPGTRLTVL.